A selection of T cell receptor beta chains follows, all from one sample in a study of molecular identifiers for immune sequencing clone quantification. TCRdb redid the calling of the PCR reads with MiXCR, one entry per CDR3 protein. In the table there are some 65,000 distinct CDR3 sequences, 15% to 20% of which are singletons. The specimen was naive CD8+ T cells from blood, with Jurkat cell RNA spiked in. The receptors were sampled from a human donor in good health. Some libraries in this study had Jurkat cell RNA spiked in. The CDR3 runs from the conserved cysteine through the conserved F or W. A D gene is named only where the DNA matches it firmly. Rows give clone size only sometimes, using once, few, many, or a class for an expanded clone.

j_call: TRBJ2-3; clone_size: medium-sized; v_call: TRBV7-2; d_call: TRBD2; cdr3_aa: CASSSVVAGAGTDTQYF; cdr3_nt: TGTGCCAGCAGCTCTGTTGTAGCGGGAGCCGGCACAGATACGCAGTATTTT
j_call: TRBJ2-3; clone_size: NA; v_call: TRBV4-3; d_call: TRBD1; cdr3_aa: CASRPGTGFTDTQYF; cdr3_nt: TGCGCCAGCAGGCCCGGGACAGGATTCACAGATACGCAGTATTTT
j_call: TRBJ1-2; clone_size: many; v_call: TRBV14; d_call: NA; cdr3_aa: CASSQEVFYGYTF; cdr3_nt: TGTGCCAGCAGCCAGGAAGTGTTCTATGGCTACACCTTC
j_call: TRBJ2-4; clone_size: many; v_call: TRBV7-9; d_call: NA; cdr3_aa: CASSSSTELIAKNIQYF; cdr3_nt: TGTGCCAGCAGCTCGTCGACAGAACTAATAGCCAAAAACATTCAGTACTTC
j_call: TRBJ1-4; clone_size: many; v_call: TRBV27; d_call: NA; cdr3_aa: CASSLGTARGKLFF; cdr3_nt: TGTGCCAGCAGTTTAGGCACCGCGAGGGGAAAACTGTTTTTT
j_call: TRBJ2-3; clone_size: many; v_call: TRBV2; d_call: NA; cdr3_aa: CASFAENTDTQYF; cdr3_nt: TGTGCCAGCTTCGCTGAAAACACAGATACGCAGTATTTT
j_call: TRBJ2-5; clone_size: many; v_call: TRBV7-8; d_call: NA; cdr3_aa: CASSLGTSQETQYF; cdr3_nt: TGTGCCAGCAGCTTGGGGACATCTCAAGAGACCCAGTACTTC
j_call: TRBJ2-1; clone_size: many; v_call: TRBV12-3/TRBV12-4; d_call: NA; cdr3_aa: CASSFKGPPGESSYNEQFF; cdr3_nt: TGTGCCAGCAGTTTTAAGGGCCCCCCGGGCGAGAGCTCCTACAATGAGCAGTTCTTC
j_call: TRBJ2-3; clone_size: many; v_call: TRBV5-6; d_call: TRBD2; cdr3_aa: CASSTGGTQYF; cdr3_nt: TGTGCCAGCAGTACGGGAGGTACGCAGTATTTT
j_call: TRBJ1-5; clone_size: many; v_call: TRBV15; d_call: NA; cdr3_aa: CATSRKGGRNQPQHF; cdr3_nt: TGTGCCACCAGCAGAAAGGGGGGCCGCAATCAGCCCCAGCATTTT
j_call: TRBJ2-2; clone_size: NA; v_call: TRBV9; d_call: NA; cdr3_aa: CASDHDGWWGKEGNTGELFF; cdr3_nt: TGTGCCAGCGACCATGACGGATGGTGGGGGAAGGAAGGCAACACCGGGGAGCTGTTTTTT
j_call: TRBJ2-2; clone_size: many; v_call: TRBV24-1; d_call: TRBD2; cdr3_aa: CATSASGWLNTGELFF; cdr3_nt: TGTGCCACCAGTGCTAGCGGGTGGCTGAACACCGGGGAGCTGTTTTTT
j_call: TRBJ2-1; clone_size: few; v_call: TRBV7-9; d_call: NA; cdr3_aa: CASSPDSNEQFF; cdr3_nt: TGTGCCAGCAGCCCCGACAGCAATGAGCAGTTCTTC
j_call: TRBJ2-3; clone_size: many; v_call: TRBV5-4; d_call: NA; cdr3_aa: CASSLDRGGLSTDTQYF; cdr3_nt: TGTGCCAGCAGCTTGGACAGGGGGGGACTTAGCACAGATACGCAGTATTTT
j_call: TRBJ1-3; clone_size: many; v_call: TRBV20-1; d_call: TRBD1; cdr3_aa: CSARGLQQGASGNTIYF; cdr3_nt: TGCAGTGCTAGAGGGCTACAGCAGGGGGCATCAGGAAACACCATATATTTT
j_call: TRBJ2-5; clone_size: NA; v_call: TRBV7-9; d_call: NA; cdr3_aa: CAGSLGETQYF; cdr3_nt: TGTGCCGGCAGCTTAGGAGAGACCCAGTACTTC
j_call: TRBJ2-2; clone_size: many; v_call: TRBV7-2; d_call: NA; cdr3_aa: CASSPRQGRAGELFF; cdr3_nt: TGTGCCAGCAGCCCCAGGCAGGGTAGGGCCGGGGAGCTGTTTTTT
j_call: TRBJ2-7; clone_size: many; v_call: TRBV15; d_call: NA; cdr3_aa: CATSRGRDSSYEQYF; cdr3_nt: TGTGCCACCAGCCGGGGGCGGGACAGCTCCTACGAGCAGTACTTC
j_call: TRBJ2-2; clone_size: NA; v_call: TRBV19; d_call: NA; cdr3_aa: CASSIEEGGNTGELFF; cdr3_nt: TGTGCCAGTAGTATAGAAGAGGGCGGGAACACCGGGGAGCTGTTTTTT
j_call: TRBJ2-7; clone_size: many; v_call: TRBV7-9; d_call: NA; cdr3_aa: CASSPSETYEQYF; cdr3_nt: TGTGCCAGCAGCCCCAGCGAGACCTACGAGCAGTACTTC
j_call: TRBJ1-2; clone_size: many; v_call: TRBV20-1; d_call: NA; cdr3_aa: CSARDRAGPGAYGYTF; cdr3_nt: TGCAGTGCTAGAGACAGGGCCGGCCCCGGGGCCTATGGCTACACCTTC
j_call: TRBJ2-7; clone_size: many; v_call: TRBV4-1; d_call: TRBD2; cdr3_aa: CASSQTSGSTYEQYF; cdr3_nt: TGCGCCAGCAGCCAGACTAGCGGGAGCACCTACGAGCAGTACTTC
j_call: TRBJ1-2; clone_size: NA; v_call: TRBV19; d_call: NA; cdr3_aa: CAGSMETGANYGYTF; cdr3_nt: TGTGCCGGTAGTATGGAAACGGGAGCTAACTATGGCTACACCTTC
j_call: TRBJ2-7; clone_size: many; v_call: TRBV6-5; d_call: NA; cdr3_aa: CASSLEEAVVDEQYF; cdr3_nt: TGTGCCAGCAGCCTTGAGGAGGCGGTCGTGGACGAGCAGTACTTC
j_call: TRBJ1-2; clone_size: few; v_call: TRBV19; d_call: NA; cdr3_aa: CASSIFPQGISGYTF; cdr3_nt: TGTGCCAGTAGTATATTCCCGCAGGGGATAAGTGGCTACACCTTC
j_call: TRBJ2-1; clone_size: few; v_call: TRBV11-2; d_call: TRBD1; cdr3_aa: CASGETGVDNEQFF; cdr3_nt: TGTGCCAGCGGAGAGACAGGGGTGGACAATGAGCAGTTCTTC
j_call: TRBJ1-1; clone_size: many; v_call: TRBV9; d_call: TRBD1; cdr3_aa: CASSAVDRGFMNTEAFF; cdr3_nt: TGTGCCAGCAGCGCCGTAGACAGGGGCTTCATGAACACTGAAGCTTTCTTT
j_call: TRBJ2-1; clone_size: many; v_call: TRBV7-9; d_call: TRBD2; cdr3_aa: CASSPLAVLYNEQFF; cdr3_nt: TGTGCCAGCAGCCCCCTAGCGGTCCTCTACAATGAGCAGTTCTTC
j_call: TRBJ2-3; clone_size: many; v_call: TRBV14; d_call: NA; cdr3_aa: CASSQELDTQYF; cdr3_nt: TGTGCCAGCAGCCAAGAACTGGATACGCAGTATTTT
j_call: TRBJ2-6; clone_size: many; v_call: TRBV20-1; d_call: NA; cdr3_aa: CSARDRSGANVLTF; cdr3_nt: TGCAGTGCTAGGGACAGATCCGGGGCCAACGTCCTGACTTTC
j_call: TRBJ2-1; clone_size: many; v_call: TRBV9; d_call: TRBD2; cdr3_aa: CASSPPPSGPLNEQFF; cdr3_nt: TGTGCCAGCAGCCCCCCGCCTAGCGGACCCCTCAATGAGCAGTTCTTC
j_call: TRBJ2-7; clone_size: many; v_call: TRBV6-5; d_call: NA; cdr3_aa: CASSLGNAYEQYF; cdr3_nt: TGTGCCAGCAGTTTGGGGAACGCCTACGAGCAGTACTTC
j_call: TRBJ2-7; clone_size: few; v_call: TRBV5-4; d_call: NA; cdr3_aa: CASSTRSNSYEQYF; cdr3_nt: TGTGCCAGCAGCACCCGGAGTAACTCCTACGAGCAGTACTTC
j_call: TRBJ2-1; clone_size: NA; v_call: TRBV5-3; d_call: TRBD2; cdr3_aa: CASSSGLAGVSYNEQFF; cdr3_nt: TGTGCCAGCAGCTCAGGACTAGCGGGAGTTTCCTACAATGAGCAGTTCTTC
j_call: TRBJ1-1; clone_size: many; v_call: TRBV9; d_call: NA; cdr3_aa: CASSEGGGTEAFF; cdr3_nt: TGTGCCAGCAGCGAAGGGGGAGGTACTGAAGCTTTCTTT
j_call: TRBJ2-7; clone_size: few; v_call: TRBV7-6; d_call: TRBD2; cdr3_aa: CASGVAGVGYEQYF; cdr3_nt: TGTGCCAGCGGCGTAGCGGGGGTGGGCTACGAGCAGTACTTC
j_call: TRBJ2-6; clone_size: many; v_call: TRBV7-6; d_call: NA; cdr3_aa: CASSFNSGANVLTF; cdr3_nt: TGTGCCAGCAGCTTTAACTCTGGGGCCAACGTCCTGACTTTC
j_call: TRBJ2-7; clone_size: many; v_call: TRBV7-8; d_call: TRBD2; cdr3_aa: CATRGLAGFYEQYF; cdr3_nt: TGTGCCACAAGGGGGCTAGCGGGATTCTACGAGCAGTACTTC
j_call: TRBJ2-7; clone_size: many; v_call: TRBV9; d_call: NA; cdr3_aa: CASSSQGYEQYF; cdr3_nt: TGTGCCAGCAGCTCTCAGGGGTACGAGCAGTACTTC
j_call: TRBJ2-1; clone_size: many; v_call: TRBV11-2; d_call: TRBD1; cdr3_aa: CASSETGGLGSNEQFF; cdr3_nt: TGTGCCAGCAGCGAGACAGGGGGCCTAGGGTCCAATGAGCAGTTCTTC
j_call: TRBJ2-1; clone_size: few; v_call: TRBV30; d_call: TRBD2; cdr3_aa: CALAGTSGGTSYNEQFF; cdr3_nt: TGTGCCTTGGCCGGGACTAGCGGGGGGACCTCATACAATGAGCAGTTCTTC
j_call: TRBJ2-3; clone_size: NA; v_call: TRBV6-2/TRBV6-3; d_call: NA; cdr3_aa: CASTKGRGTTDTQYF; cdr3_nt: TGTGCCAGCACCAAGGGTCGGGGCACCACAGATACGCAGTATTTT
j_call: TRBJ1-1; clone_size: many; v_call: TRBV7-8; d_call: NA; cdr3_aa: CASSLAGGTTEAFF; cdr3_nt: TGTGCCAGCAGCTTAGCGGGGGGCACCACTGAAGCTTTCTTT
j_call: TRBJ1-2; clone_size: many; v_call: TRBV3-1; d_call: TRBD1; cdr3_aa: CASSLAGTGSLYGYTF; cdr3_nt: TGTGCCAGCAGCCTCGCCGGGACAGGAAGCCTCTATGGCTACACCTTC
j_call: TRBJ1-1; clone_size: few; v_call: TRBV12-5; d_call: NA; cdr3_aa: CASGFWENTEAFF; cdr3_nt: TGTGCTAGTGGTTTCTGGGAGAACACTGAAGCTTTCTTT
j_call: TRBJ2-6; clone_size: NA; v_call: TRBV19; d_call: NA; cdr3_aa: CASWGESGANVLTF; cdr3_nt: TGTGCCAGTTGGGGGGAATCTGGGGCCAACGTCCTGACTTTC